The entry that follows covers one TCR beta chain sequence. Original data processing: Nucleated cell number was recorded as an estimate derived from reference gene primer amplification. Method: immunoSEQ multiplex PCR; TCRdb's copy keeps in-frame clones and lacks some. V and J calls and clone size come straight from that table; D and trimming were deduced from the DNA. The data show about 170,000 clones, with 88% seen just once and around 1.9% held by the top ten. Germline CDR1 reads PRHDT; CDR2 reads FYEKMQ (reference sequence). V lost 4 bases and J lost 3; bases outside the gene matches: 4. The CDR3 is made up of 15 amino acids. These data belong to a study of blood T cell repertoires in COVID-19. About the study: From the United States, Italy and Spain came samples of acute and convalescent COVID-19. Sample material is recorded as cDNA or gDNA derived from T cells, B-cell-depleted T cells, or PBMCs.

J is TRBJ1-3 and V is TRBV13, with 9 nucleotides matching TRBD1. The sample taken for sequencing was peripheral blood. This sequence originates from a man aged 45-65 years who had recovered from COVID-19. The CDR3 protein is CASSSWTGDGNTIYF. For the CDR3, the DNA is TGTGCCAGCAGCTCATGGACAGGGGATGGAAACACCATATATTTT.